This T cell receptor beta chain was retrieved from a study of shared clonotypes between healthy human individuals. Overall study results and limits: Approximately 5% was the fraction of naive CD4 clonotypes found shared across several donors.

The table lists this clone with a count of one. Its antigen is undetermined. CD8 cells regarded as naive lacked CD45RO, were positively chosen for CCR7, and omitted terminally differentiated effector memory CD45RA+ cells. The germline V and J ends were trimmed by 2 bases and 4 bases, with 11 bases remaining between them. The CDR3 sequence is 15 residues long. Germline V lookup: CDR1 SNHLY, CDR2 FYNNEI. TCRdb's table, derived via immunoSEQ multiplex PCR, lists solely in-frame clones and lacks some. The data show millions of clones, about 95% seen once. The sequencing sample was made of naive CD8+ T cells sorted from blood. The chain links TRBV2 to TRBJ2-2; D is unclear. The sequence was obtained from a man aged 18 to 30 in good health. CDR3 nucleotide sequence: TGTGCCAGCAGTGAACCCAGGTGGGGCACCGGGGAGCTGTTTTTT. It translates to CASSEPRWGTGELFF.